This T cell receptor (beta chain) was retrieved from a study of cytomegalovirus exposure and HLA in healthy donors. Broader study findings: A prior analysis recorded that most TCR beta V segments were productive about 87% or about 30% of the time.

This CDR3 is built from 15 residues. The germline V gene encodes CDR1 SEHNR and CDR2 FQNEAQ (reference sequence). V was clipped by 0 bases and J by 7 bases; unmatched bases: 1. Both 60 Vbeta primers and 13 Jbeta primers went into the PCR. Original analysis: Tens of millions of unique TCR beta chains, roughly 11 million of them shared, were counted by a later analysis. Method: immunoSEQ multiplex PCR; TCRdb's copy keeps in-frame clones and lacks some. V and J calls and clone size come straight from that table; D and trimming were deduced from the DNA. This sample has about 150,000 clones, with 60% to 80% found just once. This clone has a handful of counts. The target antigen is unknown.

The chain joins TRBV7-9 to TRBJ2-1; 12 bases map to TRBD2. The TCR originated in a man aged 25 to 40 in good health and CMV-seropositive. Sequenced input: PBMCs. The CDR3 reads CASSLAGLAGNEQFF. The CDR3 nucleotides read TGTGCCAGCAGCTTAGCCGGACTAGCGGGAAATGAGCAGTTCTTC. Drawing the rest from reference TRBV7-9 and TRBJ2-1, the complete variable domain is DTGVSQNPRHKITKRGQNVTFRCDPISEHNRLYWYRQTLGQGPEFLTYFQNEAQLEKSRLLSDRFSAERPKGSFSTLEIQRTEQGDSAMYLCASSLAGLAGNEQFFGPGTRLTVL.